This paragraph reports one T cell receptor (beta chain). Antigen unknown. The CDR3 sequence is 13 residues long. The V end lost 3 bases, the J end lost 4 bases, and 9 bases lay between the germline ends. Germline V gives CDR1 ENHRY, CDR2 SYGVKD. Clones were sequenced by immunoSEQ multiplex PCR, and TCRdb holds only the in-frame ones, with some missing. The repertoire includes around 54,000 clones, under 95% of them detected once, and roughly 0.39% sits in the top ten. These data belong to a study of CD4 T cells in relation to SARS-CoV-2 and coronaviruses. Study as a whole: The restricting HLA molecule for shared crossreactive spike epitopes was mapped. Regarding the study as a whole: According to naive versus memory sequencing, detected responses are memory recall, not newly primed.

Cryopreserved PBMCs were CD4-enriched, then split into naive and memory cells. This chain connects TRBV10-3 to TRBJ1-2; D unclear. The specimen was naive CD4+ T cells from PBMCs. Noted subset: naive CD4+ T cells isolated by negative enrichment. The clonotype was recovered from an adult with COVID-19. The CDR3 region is CAISDVSAYGYTF. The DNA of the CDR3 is TGTGCCATCAGTGATGTCTCGGCCTATGGCTACACCTTC.